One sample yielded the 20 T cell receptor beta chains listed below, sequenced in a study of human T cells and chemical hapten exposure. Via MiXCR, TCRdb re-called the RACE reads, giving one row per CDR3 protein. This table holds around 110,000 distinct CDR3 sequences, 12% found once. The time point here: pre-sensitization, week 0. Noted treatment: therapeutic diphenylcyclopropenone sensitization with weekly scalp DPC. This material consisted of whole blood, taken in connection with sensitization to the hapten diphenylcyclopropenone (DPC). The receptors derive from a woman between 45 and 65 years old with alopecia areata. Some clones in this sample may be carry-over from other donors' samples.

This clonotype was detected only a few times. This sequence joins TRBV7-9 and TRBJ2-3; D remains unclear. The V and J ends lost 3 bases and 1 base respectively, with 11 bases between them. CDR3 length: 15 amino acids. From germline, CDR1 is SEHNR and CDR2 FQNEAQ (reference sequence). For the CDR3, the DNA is TGTGCCAGCAGCTTGAACAGCTTTGGCACAGATACGCAGTATTTT. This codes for CASSLNSFGTDTQYF. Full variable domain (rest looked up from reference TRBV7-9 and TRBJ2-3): DTGVSQNPRHKITKRGQNVTFRCDPISEHNRLYWYRQTLGQGPEFLTYFQNEAQLEKSRLLSDRFSAERPKGSFSTLEIQRTEQGDSAMYLCASSLNSFGTDTQYFGPGTRLTVL.

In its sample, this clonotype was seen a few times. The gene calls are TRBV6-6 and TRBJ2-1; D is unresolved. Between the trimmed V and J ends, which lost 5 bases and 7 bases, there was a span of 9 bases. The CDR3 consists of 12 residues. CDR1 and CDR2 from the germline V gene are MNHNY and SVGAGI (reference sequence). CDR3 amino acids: CASSHARNEQFF. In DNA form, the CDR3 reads TGTGCCAGCAGTCACGCCCGGAATGAGCAGTTCTTC.

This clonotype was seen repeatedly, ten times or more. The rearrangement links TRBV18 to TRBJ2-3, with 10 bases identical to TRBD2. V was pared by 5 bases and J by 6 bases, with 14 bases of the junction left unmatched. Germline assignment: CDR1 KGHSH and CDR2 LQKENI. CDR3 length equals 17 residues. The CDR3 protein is CASSSTTGLAPSDTQYF. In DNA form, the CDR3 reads TGTGCCAGCTCATCCACCACGGGACTAGCGCCTTCTGATACGCAGTATTTT. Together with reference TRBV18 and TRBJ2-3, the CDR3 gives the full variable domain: NAGVMQNPRHLVRRRGQEARLRCSPMKGHSHVYWYRQLPEEGLKFMVYLQKENIIDESGMPKERFSAEFPKEGPSILRIQQVVRGDSAAYFCASSSTTGLAPSDTQYFGPGTRLTVL.

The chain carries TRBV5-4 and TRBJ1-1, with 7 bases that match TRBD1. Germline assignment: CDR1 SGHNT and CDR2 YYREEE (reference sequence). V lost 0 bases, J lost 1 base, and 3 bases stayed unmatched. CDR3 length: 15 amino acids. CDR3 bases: TGTGCCAGCAGCTTGGGGCGGACAGGGAACACTGAAGCTTTCTTT. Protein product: CASSLGRTGNTEAFF.

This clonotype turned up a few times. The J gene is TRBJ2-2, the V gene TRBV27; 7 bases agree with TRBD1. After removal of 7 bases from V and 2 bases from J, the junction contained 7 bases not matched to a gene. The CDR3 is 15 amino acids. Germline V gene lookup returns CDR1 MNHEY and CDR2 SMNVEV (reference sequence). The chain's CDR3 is CASKKGQINTGELFF. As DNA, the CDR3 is TGTGCCAGCAAGAAGGGACAGATTAACACCGGGGAGCTGTTTTTT.

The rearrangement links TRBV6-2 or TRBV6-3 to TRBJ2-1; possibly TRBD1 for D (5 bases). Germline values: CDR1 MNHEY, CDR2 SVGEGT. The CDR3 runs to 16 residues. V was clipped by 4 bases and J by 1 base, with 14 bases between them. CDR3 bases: TGTGCCAGCAGTTCCCATGCTAAGGGGTCCTACAATGAGCAGTTCTTC. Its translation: CASSSHAKGSYNEQFF.

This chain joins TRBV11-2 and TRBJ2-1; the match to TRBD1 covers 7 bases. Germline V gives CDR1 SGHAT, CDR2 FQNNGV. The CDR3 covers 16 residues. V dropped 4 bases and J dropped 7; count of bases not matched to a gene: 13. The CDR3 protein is CASSWGPDRIVNEQFF. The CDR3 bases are TGTGCCAGCAGCTGGGGCCCGGACAGGATTGTGAATGAGCAGTTCTTC.

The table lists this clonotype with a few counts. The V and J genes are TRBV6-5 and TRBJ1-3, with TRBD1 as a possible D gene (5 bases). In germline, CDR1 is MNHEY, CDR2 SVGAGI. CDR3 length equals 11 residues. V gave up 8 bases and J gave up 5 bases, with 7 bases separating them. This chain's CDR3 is CASWGRNTIYF. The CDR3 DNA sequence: TGTGCCAGCTGGGGGAGAAACACCATATATTTT.

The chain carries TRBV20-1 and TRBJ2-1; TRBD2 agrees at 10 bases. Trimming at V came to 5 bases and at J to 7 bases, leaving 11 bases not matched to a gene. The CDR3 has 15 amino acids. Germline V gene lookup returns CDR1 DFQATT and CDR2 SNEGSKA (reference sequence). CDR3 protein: CSAGGSGGVLNEQFF. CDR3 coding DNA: TGCAGTGCTGGTGGGAGCGGGGGGGTTTTGAATGAGCAGTTCTTC.

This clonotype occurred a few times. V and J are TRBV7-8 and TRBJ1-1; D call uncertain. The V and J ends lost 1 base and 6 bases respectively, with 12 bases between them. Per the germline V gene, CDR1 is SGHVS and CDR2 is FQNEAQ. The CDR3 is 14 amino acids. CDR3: CASSLVISGSEAFF. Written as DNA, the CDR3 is TGTGCCAGCAGCTTAGTAATATCCGGCTCTGAAGCTTTCTTT.

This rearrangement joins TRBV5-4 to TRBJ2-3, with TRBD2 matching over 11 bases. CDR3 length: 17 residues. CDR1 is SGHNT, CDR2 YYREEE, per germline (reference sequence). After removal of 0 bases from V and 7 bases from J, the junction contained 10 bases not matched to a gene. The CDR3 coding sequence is TGTGCCAGCAGCTTGGATGGAGGGACTAGCGGAGTCAATACGCAGTATTTT. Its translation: CASSLDGGTSGVNTQYF.

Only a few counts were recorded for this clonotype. CDR3 sequence (DNA): TGTGCCAGCCACAGGGAGGTGGACGAGCAGTACTTC. Residues: CASHREVDEQYF. V and J are TRBV6-1 and TRBJ2-7; D is possibly TRBD1 or TRBD2 (6 bases each). The length of the CDR3 is 12 residues. The V gene's germline CDR1 is MNHNS and CDR2 SASEGT. V lost 8 bases to trimming and J lost 5 bases, with 13 bases between them.

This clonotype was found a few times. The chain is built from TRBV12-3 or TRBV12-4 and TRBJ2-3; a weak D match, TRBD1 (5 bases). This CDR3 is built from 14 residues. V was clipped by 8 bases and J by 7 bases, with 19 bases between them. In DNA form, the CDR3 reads TGTGCCAGCGGGGCAGCGTTGGGGCTTTATACGCAGTATTTT. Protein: CASGAALGLYTQYF.

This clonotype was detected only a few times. CDR3 coding DNA: TGTGCCAGCAGCCCGAATCTAGCTTCACCCCTCCACTTT. Its translation: CASSPNLASPLHF. The rearrangement joins TRBV11-2 to TRBJ1-6; no clear D. Germline V gene data show CDR1 as SGHAT and CDR2 as FQNNGV. CDR3 size: 13 residues. The ends were cut back, 5 bases at V and 9 bases at J, with 11 bases in the middle.

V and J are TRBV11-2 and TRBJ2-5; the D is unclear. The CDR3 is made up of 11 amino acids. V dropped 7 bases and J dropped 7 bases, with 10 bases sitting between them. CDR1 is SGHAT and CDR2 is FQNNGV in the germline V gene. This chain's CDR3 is CASTLLGTQYF. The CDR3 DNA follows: TGTGCCAGCACTCTCCTGGGGACCCAGTACTTC.

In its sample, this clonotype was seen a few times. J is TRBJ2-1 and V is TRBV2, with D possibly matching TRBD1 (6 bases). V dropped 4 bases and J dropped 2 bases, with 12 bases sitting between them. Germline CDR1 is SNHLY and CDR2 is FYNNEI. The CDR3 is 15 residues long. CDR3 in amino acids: CASSGIRDTYNEQFF. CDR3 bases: TGTGCCAGCAGTGGCATCCGGGACACCTACAATGAGCAGTTCTTC.

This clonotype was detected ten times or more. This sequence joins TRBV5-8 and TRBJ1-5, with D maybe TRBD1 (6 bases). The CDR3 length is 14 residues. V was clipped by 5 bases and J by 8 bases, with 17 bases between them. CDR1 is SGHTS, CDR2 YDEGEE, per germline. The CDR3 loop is CASRPTGPDKPQHF. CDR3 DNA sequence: TGTGCCAGCAGACCGACAGGCCCCGACAAGCCCCAGCATTTT.

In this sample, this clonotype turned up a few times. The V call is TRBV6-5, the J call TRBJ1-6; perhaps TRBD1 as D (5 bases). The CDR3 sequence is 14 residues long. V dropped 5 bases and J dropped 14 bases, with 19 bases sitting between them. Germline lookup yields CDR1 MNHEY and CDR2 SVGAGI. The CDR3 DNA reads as TGTGCCAGCAGTGGACCAGGGACGGCCAGCACCCTCCACTTT. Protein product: CASSGPGTASTLHF.

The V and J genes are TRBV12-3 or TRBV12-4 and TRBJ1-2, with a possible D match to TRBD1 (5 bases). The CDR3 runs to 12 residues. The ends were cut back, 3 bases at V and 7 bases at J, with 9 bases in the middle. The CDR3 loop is CASSFEGTGYTF. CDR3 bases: TGTGCCAGCAGTTTTGAGGGGACTGGCTACACCTTC.

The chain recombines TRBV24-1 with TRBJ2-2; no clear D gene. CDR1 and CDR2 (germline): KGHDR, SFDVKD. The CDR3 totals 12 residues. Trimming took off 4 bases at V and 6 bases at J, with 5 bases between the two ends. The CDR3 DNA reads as TGTGCCACCAGTGAGCGCGCCGGGGAGCTGTTTTTT. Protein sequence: CATSERAGELFF.